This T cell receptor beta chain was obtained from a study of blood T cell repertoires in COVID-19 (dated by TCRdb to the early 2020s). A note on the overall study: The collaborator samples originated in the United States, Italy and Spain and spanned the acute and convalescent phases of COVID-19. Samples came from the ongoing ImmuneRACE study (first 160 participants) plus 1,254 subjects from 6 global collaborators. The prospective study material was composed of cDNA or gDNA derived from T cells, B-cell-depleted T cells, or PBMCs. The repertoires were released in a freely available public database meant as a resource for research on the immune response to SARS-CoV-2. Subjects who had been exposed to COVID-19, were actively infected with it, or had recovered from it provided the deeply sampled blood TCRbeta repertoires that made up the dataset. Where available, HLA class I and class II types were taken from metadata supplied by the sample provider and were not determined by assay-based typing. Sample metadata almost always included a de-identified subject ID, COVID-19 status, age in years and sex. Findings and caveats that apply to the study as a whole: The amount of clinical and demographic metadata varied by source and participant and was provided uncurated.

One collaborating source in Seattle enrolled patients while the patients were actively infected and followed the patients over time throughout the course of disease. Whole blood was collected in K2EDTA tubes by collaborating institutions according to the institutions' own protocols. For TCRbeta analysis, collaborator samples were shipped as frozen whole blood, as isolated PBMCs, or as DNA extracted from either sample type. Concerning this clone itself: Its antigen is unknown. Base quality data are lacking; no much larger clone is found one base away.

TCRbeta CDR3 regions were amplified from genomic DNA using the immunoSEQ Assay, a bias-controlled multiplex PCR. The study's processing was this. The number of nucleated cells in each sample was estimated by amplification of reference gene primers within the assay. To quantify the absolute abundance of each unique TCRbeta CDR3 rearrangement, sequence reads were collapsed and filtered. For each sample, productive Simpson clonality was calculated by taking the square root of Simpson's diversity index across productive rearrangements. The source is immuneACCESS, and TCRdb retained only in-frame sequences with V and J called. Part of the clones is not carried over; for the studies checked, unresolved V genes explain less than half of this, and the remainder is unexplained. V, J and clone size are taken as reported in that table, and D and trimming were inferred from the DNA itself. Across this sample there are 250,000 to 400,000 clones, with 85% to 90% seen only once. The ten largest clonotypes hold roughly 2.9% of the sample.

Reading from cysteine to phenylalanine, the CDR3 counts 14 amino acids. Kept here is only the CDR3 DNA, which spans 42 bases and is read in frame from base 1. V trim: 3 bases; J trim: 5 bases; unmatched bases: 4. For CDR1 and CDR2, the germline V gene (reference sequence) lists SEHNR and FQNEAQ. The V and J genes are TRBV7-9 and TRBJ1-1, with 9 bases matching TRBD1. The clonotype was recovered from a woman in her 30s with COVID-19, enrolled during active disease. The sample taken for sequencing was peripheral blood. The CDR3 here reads CASSFTGGGTEAFF. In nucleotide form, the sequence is TGTGCCAGCAGCTTCACAGGGGGCGGAACTGAAGCTTTCTTT.